This record covers a single T cell receptor (beta chain). The antigen is not known. The data derive from a study of blood T cells in healthy people across ages. Overall study findings and caveats: While age rose, TCR beta diversity per million T cells dropped in a roughly linear way.

A J-beta primer mix and a sample-barcoded 5' primer were used in a second PCR of about 7 to 11 cycles. With 12 random nucleotides, a template-switch adaptor tagged each individual cDNA molecule. TCRdb itself ran the 5' RACE reads through MiXCR, one entry per CDR3 protein. The repertoire holds over 300,000 distinct CDR3 sequences, more than 45% seen once, with approximately 51% in the top ten. V lost 5 bases and J 2 bases, leaving 7 bases between the germline ends. The CDR3 is 13 amino acids. Germline assignment: CDR1 MNHEY and CDR2 SMNVEV (reference sequence). The clonotype was recovered from a man aged 60-69 years in good health. The sequenced material came from blood. The chain combines TRBV27 with TRBJ1-5; D gene uncertain. The CDR3: CASSLHGNQPQHF. CDR3 sequence (DNA): TGTGCCAGCAGTCTACATGGCAATCAGCCCCAGCATTTT.